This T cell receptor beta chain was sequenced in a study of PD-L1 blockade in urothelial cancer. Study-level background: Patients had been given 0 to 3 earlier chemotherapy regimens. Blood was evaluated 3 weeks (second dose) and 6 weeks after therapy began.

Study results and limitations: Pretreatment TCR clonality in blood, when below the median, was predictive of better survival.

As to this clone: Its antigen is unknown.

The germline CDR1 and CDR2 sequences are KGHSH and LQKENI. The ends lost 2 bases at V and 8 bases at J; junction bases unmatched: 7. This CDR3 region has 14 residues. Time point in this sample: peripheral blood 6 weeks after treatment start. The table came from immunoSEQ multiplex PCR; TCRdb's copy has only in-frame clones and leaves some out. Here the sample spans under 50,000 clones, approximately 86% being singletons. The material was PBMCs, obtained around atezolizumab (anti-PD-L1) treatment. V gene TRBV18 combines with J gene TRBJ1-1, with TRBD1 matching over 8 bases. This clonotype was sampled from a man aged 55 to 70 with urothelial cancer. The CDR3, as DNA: TGTGCCAGCTCACCATCAGGACAGGGAAACGAAGCTTTCTTT. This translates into CASSPSGQGNEAFF.